This T cell receptor beta chain originates from a study of regulatory T cells in long-lasting Graves disease. Study-level background: Newly diagnosed Graves' patients had taken antithyroid drugs under 3 months.

For this clonotype: Its cognate antigen is unknown.

Building the TCR beta libraries relied on iRepertoire HTBI primers, and CDR3 regions underwent Arm-PCR. In the original processing: From all samples, identification returned approximately 13 TRBJ and approximately 67 TRBV segments. From the multiplex PCR reads, TCRdb called clonotypes with MiXCR, one entry per CDR3 protein. It is TCRdb's table, rather than the study itself, that gives the V and J calls and clone size. The sample yields 420,000 or so distinct CDR3 sequences, 16% seen once. General study results and limits: When disease was persistent, TRBV28, TRBJ1-2 and TRBJ2-5 were the favored segments.

Time point noted: newly diagnosed GD, antithyroid drugs for less than 3 months. RNA isolated from PBMCs was used to make the TCR library. V was pared by 3 bases and J by 5 bases, with 9 bases of the junction left unmatched. The CDR3 runs 16 residues. Germline-derived CDR1 and CDR2 are KGHSY and FQNENV. These data were likewise used in another study, on T cells in Graves' hyperthyroidism and ophthalmopathy.

V and J are TRBV16 and TRBJ1-1; TRBD1 agrees at 10 bases. Source: peripheral blood mononuclear cells (PBMCs), taken at new diagnosis, from a patient treated with antithyroid drugs. The clonotype was recovered from a woman aged 18-29 years with Graves disease. DNA for the CDR3: TGTGCCAGCAGCCAGGCAAACCGGGACAGGGGAACTGAAGCTTTCTTT. Its translation is CASSQANRDRGTEAFF.